This T cell receptor (beta chain) was sequenced during a study of blood T cell repertoires in COVID-19. Overall study context: Some COVID-19 samples were acute and others convalescent; all came from the United States, Italy and Spain. In each case, the material was cDNA or gDNA derived from T cells, B-cell-depleted T cells, or PBMCs.

V lost 1 base to trimming and J lost 7 bases; unmatched junction nucleotides: 9. Germline V CDR1 and CDR2: SGHNT, YENEEA. CDR3 length: 16 amino acids. Authors' processing steps: The assay estimated nucleated cells by amplifying reference gene primers. TCRdb's copy holds only in-frame clones and misses some; the assay was immunoSEQ multiplex PCR. Clone size and V and J calls were adopted from that table, with D and trimming inferred from the DNA. In the table there are some 70,000 clones, roughly four fifths of which are singletons. In its sample, this clone was seen a few times. This TCR was sampled from a woman in her 70s with acute or convalescent COVID-19. The rearrangement joins TRBV11-3 to TRBJ2-1, with TRBD2 matching 8 bases. Sequenced: peripheral blood. CDR3 protein: CASSLGGAGAVNEQFF. CDR3 coding DNA: TGTGCCAGCAGCTTAGGGGGAGCGGGGGCCGTAAATGAGCAGTTCTTC.